This T cell receptor beta chain was sequenced for a study of OX40 agonist ivuxolimab in advanced cancers. V shed 0 bases and J shed 6 bases, with 9 bases lying between them. The CDR3 contains 14 residues. CDR1 and CDR2 from the germline V gene are SGDLS and YYNGEE. Some clones are missing from TCRdb's copy, which holds only in-frame ones; the method was immunoSEQ multiplex PCR. The sample contains about 62,000 clones, around 80% of which appear only once. J is TRBJ2-2 and V is TRBV9, with D unclear. The material was CD4+ or CD8+ T cells sorted from blood, obtained in a trial of the OX40 agonist ivuxolimab. The sequence derives from an adult with an advanced solid tumor such as melanoma, head and neck, liver or kidney cancer. Written as DNA, the CDR3 is TGTGCCAGCAGCGTAGATTGGGTAGCCGGGGAGCTGTTTTTT. Residues: CASSVDWVAGELFF.